The clone carrying this T cell receptor (beta chain) was recorded at least ten times. This sample was included in a study of low-dose radiotherapy and immunotherapy resistance in tumors. Study background: Participants in Cohort 1 were administered 0.5 Gy per fraction at 2-week intervals, to a cumulative dose of 6.5 Gy. Daily intake of oral aspirin 300 mg by patients lasted four cycles and began on cycle 1 day 1.

The time point was: after trial treatment. Treatment here: LDRT plus nivolumab, ipilimumab, low-dose cyclophosphamide and aspirin (RACIN trial). Donors were dosed with nivolumab and ipilimumab; they also received aspirin, low-dose cyclophosphamide and low-dose radiotherapy. Primers used for first-strand cDNA, a TRAV- and TRBV-specific set, covered both alpha and beta chains. The authors ran 20 PCR cycles to amplify TCRs with a constant-region primer and V-primer adapter. By in vitro transcription, the isolated mRNA was amplified. TCRdb processed the reads anew with MiXCR; each CDR3 protein has one entry. This sample has under 95,000 distinct CDR3 sequences; over 15% occur once, and the top ten carry about 1.3%. This TCR was sampled from a male donor with prostate cancer. Sequenced material: PBMCs, taken after low-dose radiotherapy plus immunotherapy.

CDR3 loop: CASSSDRADTQYF. The CDR3 DNA reads as TGTGCCAGCAGCTCCGACAGGGCAGATACGCAGTATTTT. The chain carries TRBV7-2 and TRBJ2-3; TRBD1 aligns across 7 bases. This CDR3 has 13 residues. V shed 4 bases, J shed 4 bases, and the junction held 2 bases outside the gene matches. CDR1 and CDR2 from the germline V gene are SGHTA and FQGNSA.